The present T cell receptor (beta chain) was sequenced within a study of T cells after yellow fever vaccination. Regarding the study as a whole: The secondary response was weaker, and its peak arrived faster, on day 5 versus 15.

Trimming left V 4 bases short and J 3 bases short, with 20 bases between. Germline V gives CDR1 SGHRS, CDR2 YFSETQ. The CDR3 has 16 amino acids. Worth noting for this clonotype: Its antigen is undetermined.

TCRdb re-called the 5' RACE reads with MiXCR, one entry per CDR3 protein. The repertoire has a few hundred thousand distinct CDR3 sequences, about 7.1% of them found once; the top ten carry roughly 0.9%. The sequence derives from a man younger than 40 who received the YFV17D yellow fever vaccine. Source: CD4+ T cells sorted from PBMCs, taken 15 days after the yellow fever booster vaccination. This chain connects TRBV5-1 to TRBJ2-7, with D perhaps matching TRBD1 (5 bases). The CDR3 DNA reads as TGCGCCAGCAGCGGGCAGGGCCAAGAAAGGAGCTACGAGCAGTACTTC. This encodes CASSGQGQERSYEQYF.